This paragraph covers one TCR beta chain sequence. The antigen remains unidentified. Use of 60 Vbeta and 13 Jbeta primers characterized the PCR. Only in-frame clones appear in the TCRdb table, and some are missing; sequencing was by immunoSEQ multiplex PCR. The sample lists 200,000 to 250,000 clones, approximately 81% occurring once. This CDR3 has 14 amino acids. V lost 5 bases and J lost 7, with 17 bases in between. CDR1 and CDR2 (germline): MNHEY, SMNVEV (reference sequence). This record comes from a study of cytomegalovirus exposure and HLA in healthy donors. Whole-study findings and limits: Donors were assumed by presence/absence analyses to have roughly uniform sequencing depth.

The V call is TRBV27, the J call TRBJ1-2; no clear D. This TCR came from a man between 25 and 39 years old in good health and CMV-seronegative. The specimen was PBMCs. This chain's CDR3 is CASSSRGEYGGYTF. As DNA, the CDR3 is TGTGCCAGCAGTAGTCGGGGAGAGTACGGTGGCTACACCTTC.